This TCR beta chain was sequenced for a study of shared clonotypes between healthy human individuals. The table came from immunoSEQ multiplex PCR; TCRdb's copy has only in-frame clones and leaves some out. Here the sample spans about 2.3 million clones, around 90% being singletons. Study-wide findings and caveats: The researchers took only blood, and tissue repertoires probably look different. Owing to a small donor count, the genetic and exposure-history diversity represented was limited.

Into CD45RA+ naive and CD45RA-negative memory subsets, the CD4+ cells were split. The table lists this clone with a count of one. Its antigen is currently unknown. The CDR3 runs 17 residues. V gave up 0 bases and J gave up 0 bases; unmatched junction bases: 3. CDR1 and CDR2 from the germline V gene are SGHKS and YYEKEE (reference sequence). The genes are TRBV5-5 and TRBJ2-6; 7 positions match TRBD1. This sequence was found in a man between 18 and 35 years old in good health. Some clones in this sample may be carry-over from other donors' samples. Sequenced sample: naive CD4+ T cells from PBMCs. The subset denotes: CD45RA+ positively selected. CDR3 sequence (DNA): TGTGCCAGCAGCTTGGTAACAGGGGCCTCTGGGGCCAACGTCCTGACTTTC. Translating it yields CASSLVTGASGANVLTF.